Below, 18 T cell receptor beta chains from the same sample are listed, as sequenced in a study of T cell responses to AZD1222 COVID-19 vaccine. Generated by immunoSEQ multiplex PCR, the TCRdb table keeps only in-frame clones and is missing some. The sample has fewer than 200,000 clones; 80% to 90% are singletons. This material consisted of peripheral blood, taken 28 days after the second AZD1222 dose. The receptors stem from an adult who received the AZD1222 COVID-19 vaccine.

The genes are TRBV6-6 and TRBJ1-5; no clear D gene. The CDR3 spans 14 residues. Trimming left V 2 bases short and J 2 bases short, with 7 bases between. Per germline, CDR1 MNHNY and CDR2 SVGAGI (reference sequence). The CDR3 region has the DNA TGTGCCAGCAGTTACGGGCCCGGCAATCAGCCCCAGCATTTT. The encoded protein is CASSYGPGNQPQHF.

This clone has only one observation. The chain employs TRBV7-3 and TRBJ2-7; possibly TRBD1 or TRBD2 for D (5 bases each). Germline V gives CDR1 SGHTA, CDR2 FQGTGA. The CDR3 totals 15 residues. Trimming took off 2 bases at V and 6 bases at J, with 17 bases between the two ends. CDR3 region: CASSLSGDGSLEQYF. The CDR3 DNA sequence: TGTGCCAGCAGCTTATCCGGGGACGGCTCTCTCGAGCAGTACTTC. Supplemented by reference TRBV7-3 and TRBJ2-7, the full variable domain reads GAGVSQTPSNKVTEKGKYVELRCDPISGHTALYWYRQSLGQGPEFLIYFQGTGAADDSGLPNDRFFAVRPEGSVSTLKIQRTERGDSAVYLCASSLSGDGSLEQYFGPGTRLTVT.

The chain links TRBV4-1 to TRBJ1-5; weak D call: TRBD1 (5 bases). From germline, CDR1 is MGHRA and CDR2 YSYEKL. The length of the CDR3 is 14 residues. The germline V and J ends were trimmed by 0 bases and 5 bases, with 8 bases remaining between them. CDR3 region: CASSQDGGYQPQHF. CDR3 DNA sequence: TGCGCCAGCAGCCAAGATGGGGGGTATCAGCCCCAGCATTTT.

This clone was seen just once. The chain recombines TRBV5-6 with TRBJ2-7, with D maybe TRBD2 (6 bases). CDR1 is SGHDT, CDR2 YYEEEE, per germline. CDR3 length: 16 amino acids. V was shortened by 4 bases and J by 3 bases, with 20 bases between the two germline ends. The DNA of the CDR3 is TGTGCCAGCAGCGATTATACTATAGCGGTACACTACGAGCAGTACTTC. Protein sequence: CASSDYTIAVHYEQYF.

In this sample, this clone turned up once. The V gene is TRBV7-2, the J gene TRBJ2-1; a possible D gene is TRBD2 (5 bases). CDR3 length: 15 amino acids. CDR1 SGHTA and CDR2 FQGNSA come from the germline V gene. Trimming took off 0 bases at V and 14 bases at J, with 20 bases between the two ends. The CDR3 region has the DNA TGTGCCAGCAGCTTAGCGTCGGTTGTTTCGGGAAAGGAGTTCTTC. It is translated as CASSLASVVSGKEFF.

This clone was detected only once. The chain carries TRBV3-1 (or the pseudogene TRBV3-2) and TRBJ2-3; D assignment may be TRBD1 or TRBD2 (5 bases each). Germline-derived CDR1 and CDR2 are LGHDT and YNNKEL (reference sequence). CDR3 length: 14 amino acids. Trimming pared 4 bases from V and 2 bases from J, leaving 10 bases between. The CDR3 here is CASSPGTVTDTQYF. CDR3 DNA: TGTGCCAGCAGCCCCGGGACCGTCACAGATACGCAGTATTTT.

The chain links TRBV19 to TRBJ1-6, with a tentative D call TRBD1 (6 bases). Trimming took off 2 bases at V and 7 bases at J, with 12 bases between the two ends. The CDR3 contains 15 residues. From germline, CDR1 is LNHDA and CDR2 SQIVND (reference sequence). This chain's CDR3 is CASSISAGENSPLHF. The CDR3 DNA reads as TGTGCCAGTAGTATAAGTGCAGGGGAGAATTCACCCCTCCACTTT.

The CDR3 nucleotides read TGTGCCAGCAGTGATGCAGGGGCGGGGGAAAAACTGTTTTTT. Amino acid sequence: CASSDAGAGEKLFF. This rearrangement joins TRBV6-1 to TRBJ1-4; D may be TRBD1 (6 bases). Germline CDR1 and CDR2: MNHNS and SASEGT. The CDR3 covers 14 residues. With 3 bases removed from V and 8 bases from J, the gap between germline ends came to 13 bases.

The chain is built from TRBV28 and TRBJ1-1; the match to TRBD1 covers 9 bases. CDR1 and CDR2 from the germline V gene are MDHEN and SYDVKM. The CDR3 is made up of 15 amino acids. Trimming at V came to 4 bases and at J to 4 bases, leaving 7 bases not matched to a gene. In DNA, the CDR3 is TGTGCCAGCAGTTCCCCCGGGACAGGGACCACTGAAGCTTTCTTT. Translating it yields CASSSPGTGTTEAFF.

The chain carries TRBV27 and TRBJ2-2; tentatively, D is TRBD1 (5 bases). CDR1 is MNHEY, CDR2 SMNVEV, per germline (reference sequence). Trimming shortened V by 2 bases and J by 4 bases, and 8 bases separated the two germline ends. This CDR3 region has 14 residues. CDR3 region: CASSLGASTGELFF. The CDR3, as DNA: TGTGCCAGCAGTTTAGGGGCAAGCACCGGGGAGCTGTTTTTT.

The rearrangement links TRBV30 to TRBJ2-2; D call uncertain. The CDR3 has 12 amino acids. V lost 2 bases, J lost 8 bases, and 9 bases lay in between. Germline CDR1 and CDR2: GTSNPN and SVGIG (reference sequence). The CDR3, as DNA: TGTGCCTGGAGTCCAGTAGTTGGGGAGCTGTTTTTT. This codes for CAWSPVVGELFF.

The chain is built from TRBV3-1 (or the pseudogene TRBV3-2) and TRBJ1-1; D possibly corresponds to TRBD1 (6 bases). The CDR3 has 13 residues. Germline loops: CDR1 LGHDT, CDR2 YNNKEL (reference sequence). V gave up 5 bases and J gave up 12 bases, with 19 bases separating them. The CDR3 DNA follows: TGTGCCAGCAGCACCTCGGGGGGGCAGGGATCTTTCTTT. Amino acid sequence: CASSTSGGQGSFF.

The CDR3 is CASSQRDSETQYF. The CDR3 DNA follows: TGCGCCAGCAGCCAACGGGACAGTGAGACCCAGTACTTC. The chain employs TRBV4-1 and TRBJ2-5, with 7 bases matching TRBD1. CDR1 is MGHRA, CDR2 YSYEKL, per germline. The V gene end was trimmed by 2 bases and the J gene end by 5 bases; junction bases not matched to a gene: 2. This CDR3 comprises 13 residues.

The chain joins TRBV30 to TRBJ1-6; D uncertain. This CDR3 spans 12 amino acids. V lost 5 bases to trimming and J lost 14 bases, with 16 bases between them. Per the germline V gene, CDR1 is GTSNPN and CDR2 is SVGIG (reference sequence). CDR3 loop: CAWGRRSQSLHF. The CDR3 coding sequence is TGTGCCTGGGGCCGACGGAGTCAATCCCTCCACTTT.

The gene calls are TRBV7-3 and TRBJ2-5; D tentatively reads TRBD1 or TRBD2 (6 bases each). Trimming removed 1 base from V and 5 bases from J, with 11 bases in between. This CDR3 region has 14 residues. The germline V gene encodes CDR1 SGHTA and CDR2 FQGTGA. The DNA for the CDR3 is TGTGCCAGCAGCTTAAGTGGGGGGCAGGAGACCCAGTACTTC. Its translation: CASSLSGGQETQYF.

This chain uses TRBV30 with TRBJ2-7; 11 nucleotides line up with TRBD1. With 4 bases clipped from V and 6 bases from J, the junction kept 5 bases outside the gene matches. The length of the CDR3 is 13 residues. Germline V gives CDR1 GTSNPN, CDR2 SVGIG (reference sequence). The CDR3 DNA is TGTGCCTGGAATGGACAGGGGGCAGGCGAGCAGTACTTC. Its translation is CAWNGQGAGEQYF.

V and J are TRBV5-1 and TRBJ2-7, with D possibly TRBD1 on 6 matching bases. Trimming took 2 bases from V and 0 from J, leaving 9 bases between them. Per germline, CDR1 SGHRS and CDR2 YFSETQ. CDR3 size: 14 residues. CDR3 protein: CASSLGDTSYEQYF. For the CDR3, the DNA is TGCGCCAGCAGCTTAGGGGACACCTCCTACGAGCAGTACTTC.

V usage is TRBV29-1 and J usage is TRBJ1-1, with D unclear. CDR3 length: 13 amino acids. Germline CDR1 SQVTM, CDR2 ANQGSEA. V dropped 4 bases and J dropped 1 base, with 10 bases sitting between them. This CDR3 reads CSVGLLKNTEAFF. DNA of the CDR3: TGCAGCGTTGGATTGTTAAAGAACACTGAAGCTTTCTTT. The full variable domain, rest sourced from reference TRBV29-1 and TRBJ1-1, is SAVISQKPSRDICQRGTSLTIQCQVDSQVTMMFWYRQQPGQSLTLIATANQGSEATYESGFVIDKFPISRPNLTFSTLTVSNMSPEDSSIYLCSVGLLKNTEAFFGQGTRLTVV.